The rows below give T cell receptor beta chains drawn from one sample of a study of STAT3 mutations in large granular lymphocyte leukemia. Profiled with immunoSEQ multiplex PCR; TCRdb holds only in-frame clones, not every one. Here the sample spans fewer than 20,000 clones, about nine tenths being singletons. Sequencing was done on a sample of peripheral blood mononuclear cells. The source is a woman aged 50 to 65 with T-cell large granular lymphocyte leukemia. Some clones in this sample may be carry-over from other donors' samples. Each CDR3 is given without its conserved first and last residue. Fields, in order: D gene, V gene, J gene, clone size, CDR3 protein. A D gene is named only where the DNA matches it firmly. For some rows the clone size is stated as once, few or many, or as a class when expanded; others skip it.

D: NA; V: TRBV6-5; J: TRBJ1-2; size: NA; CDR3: ASRTGTRYGYT
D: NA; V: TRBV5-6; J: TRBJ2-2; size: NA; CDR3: ASSLVNVAGELF
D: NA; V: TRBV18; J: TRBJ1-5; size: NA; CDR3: ASSPGGQPQH
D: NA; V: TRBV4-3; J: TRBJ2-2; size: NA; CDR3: ASSQANLYGELF
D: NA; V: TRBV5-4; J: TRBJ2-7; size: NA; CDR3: ASSFIYRSYEQY
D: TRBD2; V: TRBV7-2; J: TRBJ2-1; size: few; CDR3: ASSPQGRLAVYNEQF
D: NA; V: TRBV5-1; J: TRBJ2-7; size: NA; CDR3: ASSVVSSYEQY
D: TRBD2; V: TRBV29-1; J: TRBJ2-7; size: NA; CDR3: SVEGVGAGGIGEQY
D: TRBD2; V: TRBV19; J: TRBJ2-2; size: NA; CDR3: ASSISGVGGGELF
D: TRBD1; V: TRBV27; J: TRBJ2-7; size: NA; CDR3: ASSPRDRGKQY
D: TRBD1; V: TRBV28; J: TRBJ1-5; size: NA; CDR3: ASRPGQGGQPQH
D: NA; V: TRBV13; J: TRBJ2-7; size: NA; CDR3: ASSLAPGEQY
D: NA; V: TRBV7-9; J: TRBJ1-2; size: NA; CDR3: ASSQGDYGYT
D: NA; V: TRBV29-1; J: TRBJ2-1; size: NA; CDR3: SVGVLEQF
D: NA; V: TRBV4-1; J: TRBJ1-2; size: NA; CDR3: ASSQDLRGGYT
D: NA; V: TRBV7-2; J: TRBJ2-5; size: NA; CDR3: ASRPDRVGQETQY
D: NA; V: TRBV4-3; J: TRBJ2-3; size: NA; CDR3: ASSRTTDTQY
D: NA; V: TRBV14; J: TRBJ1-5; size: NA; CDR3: ASSRLFGQGISSNQPQH
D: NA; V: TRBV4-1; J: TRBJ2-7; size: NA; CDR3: ASSLSRAYEQY
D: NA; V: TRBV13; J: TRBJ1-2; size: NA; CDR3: ASSLQPRNYGYT
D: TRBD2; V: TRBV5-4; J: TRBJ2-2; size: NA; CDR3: ASSGLAGESGGELF
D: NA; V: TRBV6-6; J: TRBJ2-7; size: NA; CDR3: ASSLDSLGEQY
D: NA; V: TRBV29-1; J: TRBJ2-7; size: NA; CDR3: SVEGAIWGQY
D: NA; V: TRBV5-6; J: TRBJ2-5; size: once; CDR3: ASTAGLARSQTQY
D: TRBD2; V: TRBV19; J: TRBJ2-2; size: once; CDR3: ASSIPLAGGNTGELF
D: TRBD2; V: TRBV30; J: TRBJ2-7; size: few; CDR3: AWSNRVPGASGIPAYEQY
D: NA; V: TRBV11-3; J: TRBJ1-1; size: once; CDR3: ASSAGHSNTEAF
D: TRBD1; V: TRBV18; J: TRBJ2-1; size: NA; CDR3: ASSPVGGPYNEQF
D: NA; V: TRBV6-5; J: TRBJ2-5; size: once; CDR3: ASSYAEGTRETQY
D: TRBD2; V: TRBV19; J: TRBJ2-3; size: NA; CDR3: ASSKLAGTDTQY